This TCR beta chain was captured in a study of blood T cell repertoires in COVID-19. Study summary: COVID-19 samples from acute and convalescent phases originated in the United States, Italy and Spain. Sample material is recorded as cDNA or gDNA derived from T cells, B-cell-depleted T cells, or PBMCs.

How the authors handled the data: Amplified reference gene primers provided the basis for estimating nucleated cell counts. Here immunoSEQ multiplex PCR was the method, and the copy in TCRdb shows in-frame clones only, minus some. V and J calls and clone size come straight from that table; D and trimming were deduced from the DNA. The table has approximately 390,000 clones, nearly 90% seen once. Germline V gene data show CDR1 as SGHTA and CDR2 as FQGNSA. There are 11 residues in the CDR3. Trimming took off 8 bases at V and 6 bases at J, with 9 bases between the two ends. Sequencing was carried out using peripheral blood. The rearrangement links TRBV7-2 to TRBJ2-3; D gene ambiguous. The clonotype comes from a man between 18 and 35 years old with active or convalescent COVID-19. CDR3: CASGSGDTQYF. The CDR3 nucleotides read TGTGCCAGCGGGTCCGGGGATACGCAGTATTTT.